This TCR beta chain was recorded in a study of T cell responses to AZD1222 COVID-19 vaccine. Here immunoSEQ multiplex PCR was the method, and the copy in TCRdb shows in-frame clones only, minus some. The data contain 110,000 or so clones, around 85% of them singletons. V shed 5 bases, J shed 0 bases, and the junction held 2 bases outside the gene matches. This CDR3 has 15 amino acids. CDR1 and CDR2 (germline): LGHDT, YNNKEL (reference sequence). The chain combines TRBV3-1 (or the pseudogene TRBV3-2) with TRBJ2-1; the match to TRBD2 covers 9 bases. The sample consisted of peripheral blood, taken on day 0 of AZD1222 vaccination. This sequence originates from an adult in good health. The CDR3 DNA is TGTGCCAGCAGCTCAGCGGGGGGCTCCTACAATGAGCAGTTCTTC. Its protein is CASSSAGGSYNEQFF.